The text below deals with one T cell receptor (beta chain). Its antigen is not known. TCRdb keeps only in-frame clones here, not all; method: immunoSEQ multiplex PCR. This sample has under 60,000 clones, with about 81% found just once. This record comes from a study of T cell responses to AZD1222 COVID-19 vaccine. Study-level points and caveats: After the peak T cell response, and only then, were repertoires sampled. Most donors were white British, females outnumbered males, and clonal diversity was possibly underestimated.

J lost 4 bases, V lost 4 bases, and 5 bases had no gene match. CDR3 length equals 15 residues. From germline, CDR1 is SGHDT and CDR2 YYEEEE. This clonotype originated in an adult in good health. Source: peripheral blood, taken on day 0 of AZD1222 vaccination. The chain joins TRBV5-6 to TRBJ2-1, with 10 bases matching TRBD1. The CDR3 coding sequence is TGTGCCAGCAGCCCTGGGACAGGGGTTTACAATGAGCAGTTCTTC. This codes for CASSPGTGVYNEQFF.